This TCR beta chain comes out of a study of CD8+ T cells in alopecia areata. Whole-study context: Tofacitinib administration to treated patients was oral, at 5 to 10 mg twice daily. Notes on the study in general: When scalp samples are sequenced, resident alphabeta T cells of normal skin are also captured. A great number of expanded lesional clones endured in scalp and blood during tofacitinib.

V shed 0 bases and J 7 bases; nucleotides not matched to a gene: 7. The germline CDR1 and CDR2 sequences are SEHNR and FQNEAQ (reference sequence). The CDR3 runs 16 residues. Isolated RNA was reverse transcribed into cDNA used as the sequencing template. The protocol was immunoSEQ multiplex PCR, while the TCRdb copy is restricted to in-frame clones and leaves out a portion. The table shows 200,000 or so clones, with about three fifths occurring only once. With regard to this clone: As yet, its antigen is unknown.

Treatment in this sample: oral pan-JAK inhibitor, 5-10 mg twice daily. Cell sorting on a FACSAria was used to separate CD4+ and CD8+ T cells from the PBMCs. The sample was CD4+ T cells sorted from blood, taken at week 24, from a patient treated with tofacitinib. The receptor's source is a human donor with alopecia areata. The rearrangement links TRBV7-9 to TRBJ2-1, with 9 positions matching TRBD2. The CDR3 here is CASSLARAGGINEQFF. The CDR3 DNA reads as TGTGCCAGCAGCTTAGCGAGGGCGGGAGGGATAAATGAGCAGTTCTTC.